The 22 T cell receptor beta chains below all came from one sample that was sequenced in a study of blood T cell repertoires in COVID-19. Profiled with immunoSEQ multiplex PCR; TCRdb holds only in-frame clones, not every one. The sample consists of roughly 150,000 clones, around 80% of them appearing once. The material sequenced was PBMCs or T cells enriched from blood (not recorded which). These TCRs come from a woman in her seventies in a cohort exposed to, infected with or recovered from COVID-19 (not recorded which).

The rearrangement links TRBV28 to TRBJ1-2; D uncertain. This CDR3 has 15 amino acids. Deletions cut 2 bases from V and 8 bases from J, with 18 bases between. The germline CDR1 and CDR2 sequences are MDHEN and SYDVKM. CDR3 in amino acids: CASSLVAGNYGGYTF. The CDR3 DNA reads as TGTGCCAGCAGTTTAGTCGCGGGAAATTATGGAGGCTACACCTTC.

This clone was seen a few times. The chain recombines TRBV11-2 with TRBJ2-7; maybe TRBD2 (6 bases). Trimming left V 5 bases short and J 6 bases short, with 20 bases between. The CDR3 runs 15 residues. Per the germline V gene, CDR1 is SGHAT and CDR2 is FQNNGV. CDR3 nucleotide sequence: TGTGCCAGCAGCCGAGGGTGGGCGGGACCGACCGAGCAGTACTTC. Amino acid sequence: CASSRGWAGPTEQYF.

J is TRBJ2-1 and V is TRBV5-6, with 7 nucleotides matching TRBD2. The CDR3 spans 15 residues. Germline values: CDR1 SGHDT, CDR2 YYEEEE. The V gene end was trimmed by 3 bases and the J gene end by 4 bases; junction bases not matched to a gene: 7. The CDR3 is CASSWGVSGYNEQFF. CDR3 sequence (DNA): TGTGCCAGCAGCTGGGGAGTTAGCGGGTACAATGAGCAGTTCTTC.

CDR3 in amino acids: CASSLQGGIAKNIQYF. CDR3 coding DNA: TGTGCCAGCAGCTTACAGGGTGGGATAGCCAAAAACATTCAGTACTTC. The genes are TRBV5-5 and TRBJ2-4, with a possible D match to TRBD1 (6 bases). CDR1 is SGHKS and CDR2 is YYEKEE in the germline V gene (reference sequence). The length of the CDR3 is 16 residues. The V and J ends lost 2 bases and 0 bases respectively, with 12 bases between them.

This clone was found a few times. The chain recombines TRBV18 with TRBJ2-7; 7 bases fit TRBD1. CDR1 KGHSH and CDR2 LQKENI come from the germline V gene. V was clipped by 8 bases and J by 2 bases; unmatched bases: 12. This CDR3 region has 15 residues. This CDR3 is CASTQYRDSPYEQYF. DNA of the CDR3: TGTGCCAGCACCCAATACCGGGACAGCCCCTACGAGCAGTACTTC. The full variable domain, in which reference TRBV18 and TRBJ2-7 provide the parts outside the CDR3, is NAGVMQNPRHLVRRRGQEARLRCSPMKGHSHVYWYRQLPEEGLKFMVYLQKENIIDESGMPKERFSAEFPKEGPSILRIQQVVRGDSAAYFCASTQYRDSPYEQYFGPGTRLTVT.

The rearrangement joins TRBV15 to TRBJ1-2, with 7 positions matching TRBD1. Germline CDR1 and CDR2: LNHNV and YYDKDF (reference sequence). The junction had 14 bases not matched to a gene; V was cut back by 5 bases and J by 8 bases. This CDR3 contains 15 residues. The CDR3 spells CATSPGQAAQYGYTF. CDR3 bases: TGTGCCACCAGCCCAGGACAGGCCGCGCAATACGGCTACACCTTC.

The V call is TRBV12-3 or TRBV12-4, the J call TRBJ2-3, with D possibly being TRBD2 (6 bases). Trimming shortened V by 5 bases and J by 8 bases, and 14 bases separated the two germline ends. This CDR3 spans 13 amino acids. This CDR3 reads CASSPAIGGTQYF. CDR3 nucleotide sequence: TGTGCCAGCAGTCCAGCGATCGGGGGTACGCAGTATTTT.

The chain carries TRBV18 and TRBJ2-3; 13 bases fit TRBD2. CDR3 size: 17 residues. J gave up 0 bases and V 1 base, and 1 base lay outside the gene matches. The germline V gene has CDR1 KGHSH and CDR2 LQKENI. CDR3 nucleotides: TGTGCCAGCTCACCACGGACTAGCGGGAGCAGCACAGATACGCAGTATTTT. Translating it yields CASSPRTSGSSTDTQYF.

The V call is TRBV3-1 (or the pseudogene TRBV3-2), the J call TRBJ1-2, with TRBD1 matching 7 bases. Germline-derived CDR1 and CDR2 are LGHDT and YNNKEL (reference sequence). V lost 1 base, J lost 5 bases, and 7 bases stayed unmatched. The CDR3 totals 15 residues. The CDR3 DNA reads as TGTGCCAGCAGCCAAGGGGTGACAGGGATTTATGGCTACACCTTC. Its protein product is CASSQGVTGIYGYTF.

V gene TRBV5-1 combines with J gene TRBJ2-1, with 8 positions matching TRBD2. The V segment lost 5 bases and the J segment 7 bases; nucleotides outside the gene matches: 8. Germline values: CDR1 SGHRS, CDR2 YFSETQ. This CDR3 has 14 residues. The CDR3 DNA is TGCGCCAGCAGGGACCGTACTAGCGGAAATGAGCAGTTCTTC. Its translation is CASRDRTSGNEQFF.

The CDR3 coding sequence is TGTGCCAGCAGCCCCCAGGGGGGAATAGATACGCAGTATTTT. Its protein product is CASSPQGGIDTQYF. The chain uses TRBV11-2 and TRBJ2-3; a possible D gene is TRBD1 (7 bases). V was pared by 5 bases and J by 5 bases, with 14 bases between. The CDR3 loop spans 14 amino acids. Germline V gives CDR1 SGHAT, CDR2 FQNNGV.

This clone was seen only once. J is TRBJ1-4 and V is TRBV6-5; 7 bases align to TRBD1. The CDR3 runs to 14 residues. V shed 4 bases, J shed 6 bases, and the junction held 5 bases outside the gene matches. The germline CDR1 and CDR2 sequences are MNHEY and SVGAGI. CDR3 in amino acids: CASSSDRDHEKLFF. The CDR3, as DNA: TGTGCCAGCAGTTCCGACAGGGATCATGAAAAACTGTTTTTT.

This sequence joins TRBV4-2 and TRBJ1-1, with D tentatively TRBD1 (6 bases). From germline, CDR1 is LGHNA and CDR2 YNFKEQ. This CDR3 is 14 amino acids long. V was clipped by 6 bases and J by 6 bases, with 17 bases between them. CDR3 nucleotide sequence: TGTGCCAGCAGTCGTAACAGGGTCGGAGCTGAAGCTTTCTTT. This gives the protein CASSRNRVGAEAFF.

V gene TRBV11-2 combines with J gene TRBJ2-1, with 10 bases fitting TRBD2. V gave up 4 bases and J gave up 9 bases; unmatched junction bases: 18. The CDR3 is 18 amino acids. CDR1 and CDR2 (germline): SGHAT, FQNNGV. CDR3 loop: CASSWGFLGLAGVSEQFF. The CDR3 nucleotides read TGTGCCAGCAGCTGGGGGTTTTTGGGTCTAGCGGGAGTAAGTGAGCAGTTCTTC.

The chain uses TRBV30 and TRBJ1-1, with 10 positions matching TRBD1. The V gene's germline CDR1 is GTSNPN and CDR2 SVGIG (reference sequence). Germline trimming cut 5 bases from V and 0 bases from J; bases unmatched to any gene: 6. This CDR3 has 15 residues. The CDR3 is CAWGTGANMNTEAFF. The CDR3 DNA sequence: TGTGCCTGGGGGACAGGGGCGAATATGAACACTGAAGCTTTCTTT. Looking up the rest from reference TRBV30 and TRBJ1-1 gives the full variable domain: SQTIHQWPATLVQPVGSPLSLECTVEGTSNPNLYWYRQAAGRGLQLLFYSVGIGQISSEVPQNLSASRPQDRQFILSSKKLLLSDSGFYLCAWGTGANMNTEAFFGQGTRLTVV.

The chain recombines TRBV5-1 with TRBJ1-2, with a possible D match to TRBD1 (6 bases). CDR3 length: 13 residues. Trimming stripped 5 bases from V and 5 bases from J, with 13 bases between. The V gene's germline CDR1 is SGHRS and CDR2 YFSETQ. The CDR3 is CASRGQGIYGYTF. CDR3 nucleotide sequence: TGCGCCAGCAGGGGGCAGGGGATTTATGGCTACACCTTC.

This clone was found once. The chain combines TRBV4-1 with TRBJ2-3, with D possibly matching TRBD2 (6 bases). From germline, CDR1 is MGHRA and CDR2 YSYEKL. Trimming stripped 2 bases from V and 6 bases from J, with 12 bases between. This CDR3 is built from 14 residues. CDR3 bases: TGCGCCAGCAGCCAATCTCTAGCGAGGGATACGCAGTATTTT. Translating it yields CASSQSLARDTQYF.

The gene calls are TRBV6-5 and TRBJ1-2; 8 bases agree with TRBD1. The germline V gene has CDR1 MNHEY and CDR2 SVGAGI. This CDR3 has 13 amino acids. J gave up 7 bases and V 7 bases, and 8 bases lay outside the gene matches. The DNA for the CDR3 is TGTGCCAGCACCCGGGACAGGAGGGCTGGCTACACCTTC. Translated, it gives CASTRDRRAGYTF.

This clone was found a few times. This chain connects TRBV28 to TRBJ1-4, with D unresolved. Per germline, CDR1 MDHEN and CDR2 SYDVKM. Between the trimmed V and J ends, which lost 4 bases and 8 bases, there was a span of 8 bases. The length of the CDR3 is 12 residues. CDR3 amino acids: CASSSGLEKLFF. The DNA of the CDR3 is TGTGCCAGCAGTTCCGGACTAGAAAAACTGTTTTTT.

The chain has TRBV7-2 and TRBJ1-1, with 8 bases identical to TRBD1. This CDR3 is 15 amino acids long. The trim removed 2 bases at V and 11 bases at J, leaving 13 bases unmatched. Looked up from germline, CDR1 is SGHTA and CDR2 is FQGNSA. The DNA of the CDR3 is TGTGCCAGCAGCTTAATTGGGCAGGGGGCTAGTGAGGCTTTCTTT. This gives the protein CASSLIGQGASEAFF.

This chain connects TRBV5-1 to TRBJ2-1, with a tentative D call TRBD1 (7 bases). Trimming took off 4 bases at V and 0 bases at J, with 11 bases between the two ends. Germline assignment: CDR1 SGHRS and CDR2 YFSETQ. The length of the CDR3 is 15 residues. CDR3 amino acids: CASSPGDSSYNEQFF. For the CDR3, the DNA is TGCGCCAGCAGCCCGGGGGACAGCTCCTACAATGAGCAGTTCTTC.

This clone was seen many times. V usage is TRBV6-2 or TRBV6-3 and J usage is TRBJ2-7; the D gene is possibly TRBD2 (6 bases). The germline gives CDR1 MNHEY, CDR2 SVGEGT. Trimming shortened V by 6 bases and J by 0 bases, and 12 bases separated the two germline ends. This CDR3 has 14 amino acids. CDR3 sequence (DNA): TGTGCCAGCAGCATACGGGGGAGCTCCTACGAGCAGTACTTC. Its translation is CASSIRGSSYEQYF.